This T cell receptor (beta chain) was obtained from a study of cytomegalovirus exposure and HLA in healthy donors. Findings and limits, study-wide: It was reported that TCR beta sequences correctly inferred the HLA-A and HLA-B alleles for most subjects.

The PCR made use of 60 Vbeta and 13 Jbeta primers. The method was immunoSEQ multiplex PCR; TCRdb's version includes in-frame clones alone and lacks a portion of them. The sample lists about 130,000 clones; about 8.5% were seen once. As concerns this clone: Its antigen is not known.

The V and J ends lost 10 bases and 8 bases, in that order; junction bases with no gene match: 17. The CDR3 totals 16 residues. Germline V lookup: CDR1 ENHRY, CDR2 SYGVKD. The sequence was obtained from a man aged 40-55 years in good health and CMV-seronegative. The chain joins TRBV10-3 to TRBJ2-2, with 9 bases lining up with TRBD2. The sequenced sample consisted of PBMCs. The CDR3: CATRGGASGAEGELFF. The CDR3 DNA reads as TGTGCCACCCGGGGCGGTGCTAGCGGGGCCGAGGGGGAGCTGTTTTTT.